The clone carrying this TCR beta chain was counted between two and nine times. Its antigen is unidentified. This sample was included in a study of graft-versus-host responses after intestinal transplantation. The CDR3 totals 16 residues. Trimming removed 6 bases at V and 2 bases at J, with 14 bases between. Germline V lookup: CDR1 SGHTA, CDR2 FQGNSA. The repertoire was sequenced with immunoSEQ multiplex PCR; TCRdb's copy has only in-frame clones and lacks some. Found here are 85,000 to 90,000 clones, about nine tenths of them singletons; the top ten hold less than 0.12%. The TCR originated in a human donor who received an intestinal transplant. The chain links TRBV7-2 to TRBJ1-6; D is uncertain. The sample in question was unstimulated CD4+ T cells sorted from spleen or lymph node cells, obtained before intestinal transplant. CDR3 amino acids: CASRHPTRAYNSPLHF. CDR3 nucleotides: TGTGCCAGCAGACATCCCACTCGGGCCTATAATTCACCCCTCCACTTT.